The present entry profiles one TCR beta chain with its context. Its antigen is still unknown. The junction shows a germline mismatch at one end, possibly a read error. The record originates from a study of T-cell memory formation after mild COVID-19. Study results and caveats: A balance of CD4 and CD8 characterized clones contracting day 15 to 85, whereas later expanders leaned CD4+.

CDR1 KGHSH and CDR2 LQKENI come from the germline V gene. This CDR3 comprises 19 residues. TCRdb processed the 5' RACE reads anew with MiXCR; each CDR3 protein has one entry. The table has fewer than 350,000 distinct CDR3 sequences, around 8% seen once. Sequenced sample: PBMCs or a T cell subset sorted from them (not recorded which). This rearrangement joins TRBV18 to TRBJ2-1, with D tentatively TRBD1 (6 bases). The source is a man aged 18 to 29 who had mild COVID-19 (a few samples of this study predate the infection). Cell type and time point are not known. In nucleotides, the CDR3 is TGTGCCAGCTCACCACGCTTTTCTCATCTGGGACACCACTACAATGAGCAGTTATTC. Translated: CASSPRFSHLGHHYNEQLF.